A single sample gave rise to the 17 T cell receptor beta chains below, sequenced in a study of blood T cell repertoires in COVID-19. Repertoires were generated with immunoSEQ multiplex PCR, while TCRdb's copy carries only in-frame clones and drops some. The sample lists roughly 150,000 clones, about 82% seen once, with 6.2% in the top ten. The material sequenced was PBMCs or T cells enriched from blood (not recorded which). The receptors stem from a woman between 40 and 55 years old who had recovered from COVID-19.

Only a few counts were recorded for this clone. For the CDR3, the DNA is TGTGCCAGCAGCCAAGAAGGGGGAGGGGAAAAACTGTTTTTT. Translation gives CASSQEGGGEKLFF. V and J are TRBV4-2 and TRBJ1-4; a weak D match, TRBD1 (6 bases). The CDR3 consists of 14 residues. Trimming took 0 bases from V and 8 from J, leaving 10 bases between them. The germline V gene encodes CDR1 LGHNA and CDR2 YNFKEQ.

The rearrangement joins TRBV7-3 to TRBJ2-1, with 9 bases lining up with TRBD1. V lost 2 bases and J lost 7; bases outside the gene matches: 3. From germline, CDR1 is SGHTA and CDR2 FQGTGA. CDR3 length equals 14 residues. CDR3: CASSLDGTGNEQFF. Here the CDR3 DNA reads TGTGCCAGCAGCTTAGACGGGACAGGGAATGAGCAGTTCTTC.

The rearrangement joins TRBV25-1 to TRBJ1-1; a weak D match, TRBD1 (5 bases). The CDR3 is 13 amino acids. Germline loops: CDR1 MGHDK, CDR2 SYGVNS. V was shortened by 5 bases and J by 7 bases, with 14 bases between the two germline ends. This chain's CDR3 is CASSKGLALEAFF. CDR3 sequence (DNA): TGTGCCAGCAGTAAGGGACTAGCCCTTGAAGCTTTCTTT.

This clone appeared a few times. This chain connects TRBV6-1 to TRBJ2-5, with 7 bases aligning to TRBD2. This CDR3 has 16 residues. The J segment lost 7 bases and the V segment lost 1 base, leaving 12 bases of the junction unmatched. CDR1 MNHNS and CDR2 SASEGT come from the germline V gene. The CDR3, as DNA: TGTGCCAGCAGTGAAGTCGAGTGGGGGGGGAATGGGACCCAGTACTTC. Protein product: CASSEVEWGGNGTQYF.

This clone has only one observation. CDR3 in DNA: TGTGCCAGCAGTGAACTCAGGGGCGGAGAGACCCAGTACTTC. Encoded protein: CASSELRGGETQYF. The V call is TRBV25-1, the J call TRBJ2-5; TRBD1 is a possible D gene (6 bases). V gave up 2 bases and J gave up 4 bases, with 11 bases separating them. The CDR3 consists of 14 residues. The germline CDR1 and CDR2 sequences are MGHDK and SYGVNS.

V and J are TRBV6-4 and TRBJ1-2; possibly TRBD1 for D (5 bases). This CDR3 contains 15 residues. V dropped 8 bases and J dropped 1 base, with 17 bases sitting between them. The germline V gene has CDR1 MRHNA and CDR2 SNTAGT. CDR3 protein: CASSGRGRVNYGYTF. For the CDR3, the DNA is TGTGCCAGCTCTGGACGGGGGAGGGTTAACTATGGCTACACCTTC.

The V gene is TRBV3-1 (or the pseudogene TRBV3-2), the J gene TRBJ1-5; D remains unclear. Germline-derived CDR1 and CDR2 are LGHDT and YNNKEL (reference sequence). The CDR3 extends over 15 amino acids. V was trimmed by 3 bases and J by 0 bases, leaving 9 bases between them. In DNA form, the CDR3 reads TGTGCCAGCAGCCAGAGTGCCGTTAGCAATCAGCCCCAGCATTTT. Translating it yields CASSQSAVSNQPQHF.

The V gene is TRBV25-1, the J gene TRBJ1-2; the D gene is possibly TRBD1 (5 bases). Trimming left V 5 bases short and J 7 bases short, with 11 bases between. Germline CDR1 MGHDK, CDR2 SYGVNS. CDR3 length equals 12 residues. CDR3 residues: CASSTQGLGYTF. In DNA, the CDR3 is TGTGCCAGCAGTACTCAGGGCCTTGGCTACACCTTC.

This clone was recorded once. The chain uses TRBV30 and TRBJ2-7, with 9 bases aligning to TRBD1. The germline V gene encodes CDR1 GTSNPN and CDR2 SVGIG (reference sequence). V shed 6 bases, J shed 2 bases, and the junction held 5 bases outside the gene matches. The CDR3 runs to 13 residues. DNA of the CDR3: TGTGCCTGTACCGGGACAGGGACCTACGAGCAGTACTTC. It translates to CACTGTGTYEQYF.

V and J are TRBV2 and TRBJ1-1; 7 nucleotides match TRBD1. The V gene's germline CDR1 is SNHLY and CDR2 FYNNEI. The CDR3 contains 13 residues. With V trimmed by 5 bases and J by 1 base, 1 base remained unmatched. This chain's CDR3 is CASSQGGNTEAFF. The DNA for the CDR3 is TGTGCCAGCAGTCAGGGGGGGAACACTGAAGCTTTCTTT.

This clone was detected only a few times. The genes are TRBV5-1 and TRBJ1-1; the D gene is possibly TRBD1 (6 bases). Germline CDR1 reads SGHRS; CDR2 reads YFSETQ. The CDR3 is 17 residues long. V was pared by 0 bases and J by 0 bases, with 15 bases between. As DNA, the CDR3 is TGCGCCAGCAGCTTGGCCACGGGGGGCGATATGAACACTGAAGCTTTCTTT. This translates into CASSLATGGDMNTEAFF.

CDR3 loop: CASRPPDRDYEQYF. The CDR3 DNA sequence: TGTGCCAGCAGACCACCGGACAGGGACTACGAGCAGTACTTC. The chain couples TRBV28 to TRBJ2-7, with 8 bases that match TRBD1. This CDR3 is built from 14 residues. CDR1 and CDR2 from the germline V gene are MDHEN and SYDVKM. Losses at the gene ends were 6 bases for V and 3 bases for J; bases not matched to a gene: 7.

The genes are TRBV6-6 and TRBJ2-1, with 10 bases fitting TRBD2. The CDR3 has 17 amino acids. CDR1 and CDR2 from the germline V gene are MNHNY and SVGAGI (reference sequence). J was trimmed by 7 bases and V by 5 bases; bases with no gene match: 14. The CDR3 bases are TGTGCCAGCAGTCCAAGGGTTCTAGCGGGGGCTTTAAATGAGCAGTTCTTC. This translates into CASSPRVLAGALNEQFF.

This chain uses TRBV30 with TRBJ1-3, with TRBD1 matching 7 bases. There are 14 residues in the CDR3. Looked up from germline, CDR1 is GTSNPN and CDR2 is SVGIG (reference sequence). V was clipped by 2 bases and J by 4 bases; unmatched bases: 5. CDR3 sequence: CAWSIGQAGNTIYF. As DNA, the CDR3 is TGTGCCTGGAGTATCGGACAGGCCGGAAACACCATATATTTT.

The chain recombines TRBV2 with TRBJ2-7; no clear D. Germline V gives CDR1 SNHLY, CDR2 FYNNEI. The CDR3 extends over 12 amino acids. Trimming stripped 8 bases from V and 6 bases from J, with 14 bases between. The CDR3 region is CASCLARGEQYF. The DNA of the CDR3 is TGTGCCAGCTGTCTGGCGAGAGGCGAGCAGTACTTC.

Comment on this clone: The sample holds other DNA sequences that translate to the same CDR3. The rearrangement links TRBV24-1 to TRBJ2-2; TRBD1 matches at 8 bases. The CDR3 consists of 16 residues. The V and J ends lost 4 bases and 1 base, in that order; junction bases with no gene match: 4. The V gene's germline CDR1 is KGHDR and CDR2 SFDVKD. The CDR3 loop reads CATSDPGGRNTGELFF. The DNA for the CDR3 is TGTGCCACCAGTGACCCAGGGGGCCGGAACACCGGGGAGCTGTTTTTT.

The chain couples TRBV4-1 to TRBJ1-4; 8 bases align to TRBD1. V was clipped by 3 bases and J by 5 bases; unmatched bases: 14. CDR3 size: 18 residues. Germline loops: CDR1 MGHRA, CDR2 YSYEKL. The CDR3 region has the DNA TGCGCCAGCAGCCAGACAAGTCAGGGGGCCGGGGGAAATGAAAAACTGTTTTTT. Amino acid sequence: CASSQTSQGAGGNEKLFF.